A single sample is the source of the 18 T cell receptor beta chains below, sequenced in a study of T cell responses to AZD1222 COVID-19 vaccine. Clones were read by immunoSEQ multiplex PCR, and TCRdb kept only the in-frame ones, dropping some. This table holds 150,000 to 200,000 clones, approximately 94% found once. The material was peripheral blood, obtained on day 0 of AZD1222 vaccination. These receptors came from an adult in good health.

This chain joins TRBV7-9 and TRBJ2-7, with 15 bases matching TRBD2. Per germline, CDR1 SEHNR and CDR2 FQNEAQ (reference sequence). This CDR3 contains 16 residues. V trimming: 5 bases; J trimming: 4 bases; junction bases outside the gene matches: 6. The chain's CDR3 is CASSTEGTSGGYEQYF. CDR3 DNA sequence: TGTGCCAGCAGCACGGAGGGGACTAGCGGGGGGTACGAGCAGTACTTC.

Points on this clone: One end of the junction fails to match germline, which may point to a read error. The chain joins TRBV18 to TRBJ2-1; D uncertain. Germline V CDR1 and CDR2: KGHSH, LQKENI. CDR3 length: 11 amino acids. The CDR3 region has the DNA TGTGCCAGCTCACCCTATAATGAGCAGTTCTTC. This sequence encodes CASSPYNEQFF.

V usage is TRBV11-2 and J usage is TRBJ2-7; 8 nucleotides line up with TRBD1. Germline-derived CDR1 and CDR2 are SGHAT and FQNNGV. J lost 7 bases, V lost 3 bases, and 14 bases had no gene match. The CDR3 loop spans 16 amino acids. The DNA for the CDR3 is TGTGCCAGCAGCTTCCTCCGGACAGGGCCCCCGGGGGAGCAGTACTTC. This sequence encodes CASSFLRTGPPGEQYF.

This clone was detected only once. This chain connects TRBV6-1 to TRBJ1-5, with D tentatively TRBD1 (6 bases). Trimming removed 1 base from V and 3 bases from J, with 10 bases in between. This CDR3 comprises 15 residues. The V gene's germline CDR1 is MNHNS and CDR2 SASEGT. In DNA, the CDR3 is TGTGCCAGCAGTGAAGGGGCAGGGGACAATCAGCCCCAGCATTTT. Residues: CASSEGAGDNQPQHF.

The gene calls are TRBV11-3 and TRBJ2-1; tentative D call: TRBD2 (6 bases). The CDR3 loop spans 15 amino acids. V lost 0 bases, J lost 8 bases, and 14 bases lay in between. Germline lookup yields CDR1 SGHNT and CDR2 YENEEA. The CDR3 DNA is TGTGCCAGCAGCTTAGAAGGAGGGCCTCATCATGAGCAGTTCTTC. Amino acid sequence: CASSLEGGPHHEQFF.

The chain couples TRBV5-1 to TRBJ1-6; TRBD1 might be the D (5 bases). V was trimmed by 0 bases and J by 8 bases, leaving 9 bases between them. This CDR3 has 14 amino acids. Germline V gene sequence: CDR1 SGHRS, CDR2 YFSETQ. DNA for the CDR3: TGCGCCAGCAGCTTGGCGGGGGGGTATTCACCCCTCCACTTT. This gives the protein CASSLAGGYSPLHF. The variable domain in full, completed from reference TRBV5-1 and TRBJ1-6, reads KAGVTQTPRYLIKTRGQQVTLSCSPISGHRSVSWYQQTPGQGLQFLFEYFSETQRNKGNFPGRFSGRQFSNSRSEMNVSTLELGDSALYLCASSLAGGYSPLHFGNGTRLTVT.

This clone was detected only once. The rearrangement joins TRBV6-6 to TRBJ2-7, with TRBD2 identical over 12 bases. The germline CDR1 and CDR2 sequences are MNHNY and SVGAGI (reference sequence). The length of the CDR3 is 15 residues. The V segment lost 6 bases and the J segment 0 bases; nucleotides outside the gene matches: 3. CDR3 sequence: CASSLAGGGSYEQYF. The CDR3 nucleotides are TGTGCCAGCAGCCTAGCGGGGGGGGGCTCCTACGAGCAGTACTTC.

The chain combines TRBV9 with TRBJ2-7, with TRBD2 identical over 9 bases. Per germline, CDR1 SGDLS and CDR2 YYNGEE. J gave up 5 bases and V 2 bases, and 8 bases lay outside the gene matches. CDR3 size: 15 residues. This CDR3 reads CASSVGLLAGDEQYF. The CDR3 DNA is TGTGCCAGCAGCGTTGGGTTGTTAGCGGGAGACGAGCAGTACTTC.

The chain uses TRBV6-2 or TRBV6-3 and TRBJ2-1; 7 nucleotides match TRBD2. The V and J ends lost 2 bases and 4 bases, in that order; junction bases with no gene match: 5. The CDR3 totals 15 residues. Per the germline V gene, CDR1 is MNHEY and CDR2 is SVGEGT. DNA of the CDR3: TGTGCCAGCAGTTACGGTAGCGGGTCTTACAATGAGCAGTTCTTC. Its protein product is CASSYGSGSYNEQFF.

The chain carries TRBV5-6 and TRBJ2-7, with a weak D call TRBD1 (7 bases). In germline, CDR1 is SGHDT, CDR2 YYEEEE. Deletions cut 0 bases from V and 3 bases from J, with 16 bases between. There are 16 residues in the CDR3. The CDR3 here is CASSLAAGTVIYEQYF. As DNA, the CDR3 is TGTGCCAGCAGCTTGGCCGCGGGGACAGTGATCTACGAGCAGTACTTC.

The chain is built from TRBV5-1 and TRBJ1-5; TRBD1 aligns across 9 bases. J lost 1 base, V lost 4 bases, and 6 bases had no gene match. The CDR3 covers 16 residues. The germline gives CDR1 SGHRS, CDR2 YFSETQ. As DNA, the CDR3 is TGCGCCAGCAGCCCAGGGACAGGGACGAGCAATCAGCCCCAGCATTTT. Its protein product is CASSPGTGTSNQPQHF.

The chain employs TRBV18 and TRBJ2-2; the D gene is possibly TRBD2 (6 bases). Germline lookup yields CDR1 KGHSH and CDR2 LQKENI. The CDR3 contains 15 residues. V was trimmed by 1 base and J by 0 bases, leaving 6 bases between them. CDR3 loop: CASSPRGTNTGELFF. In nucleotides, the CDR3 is TGTGCCAGCTCACCACGCGGGACGAACACCGGGGAGCTGTTTTTT.

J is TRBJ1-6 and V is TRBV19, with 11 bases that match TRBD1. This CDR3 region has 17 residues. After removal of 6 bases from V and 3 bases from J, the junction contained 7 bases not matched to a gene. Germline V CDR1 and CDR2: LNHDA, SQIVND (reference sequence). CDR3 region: CASSGTGTGGYNSPLHF. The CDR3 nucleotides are TGTGCCAGTAGCGGTACCGGGACAGGGGGCTATAATTCACCCCTCCACTTT.

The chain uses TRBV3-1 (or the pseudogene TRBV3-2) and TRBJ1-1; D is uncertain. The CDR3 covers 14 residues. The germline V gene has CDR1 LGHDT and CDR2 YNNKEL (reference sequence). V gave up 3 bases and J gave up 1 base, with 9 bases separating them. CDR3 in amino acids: CASSHYERNTEAFF. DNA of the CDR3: TGTGCCAGCAGCCATTACGAGAGGAACACTGAAGCTTTCTTT.

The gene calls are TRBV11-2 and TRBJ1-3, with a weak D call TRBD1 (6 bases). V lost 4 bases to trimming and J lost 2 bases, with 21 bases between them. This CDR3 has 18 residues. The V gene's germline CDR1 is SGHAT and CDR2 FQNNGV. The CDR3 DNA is TGTGCCAGCAGCTGGGTCAGGGGAGGGTCGGGTACTGGAAACACCATATATTTT. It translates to CASSWVRGGSGTGNTIYF.

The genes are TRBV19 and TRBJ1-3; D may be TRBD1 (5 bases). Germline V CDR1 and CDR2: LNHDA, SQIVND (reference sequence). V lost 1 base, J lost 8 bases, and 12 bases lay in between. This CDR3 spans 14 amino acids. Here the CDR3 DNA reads TGTGCCAGTAGTATAGGCAGCTCGGGGGACACCATATATTTT. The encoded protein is CASSIGSSGDTIYF.

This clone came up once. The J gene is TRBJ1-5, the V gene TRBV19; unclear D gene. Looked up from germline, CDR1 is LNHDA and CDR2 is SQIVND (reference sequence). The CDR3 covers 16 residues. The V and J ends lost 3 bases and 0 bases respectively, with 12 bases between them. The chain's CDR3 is CASSMDPSYSNQPQHF. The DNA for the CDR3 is TGTGCCAGTAGTATGGATCCCAGTTATAGCAATCAGCCCCAGCATTTT.

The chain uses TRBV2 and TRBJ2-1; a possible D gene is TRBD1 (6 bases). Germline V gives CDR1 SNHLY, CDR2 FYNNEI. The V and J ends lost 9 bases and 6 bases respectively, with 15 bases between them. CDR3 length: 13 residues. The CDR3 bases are TGTGCCAGAACCCTCTGGGGGCGCAATGAGCAGTTCTTC. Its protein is CARTLWGRNEQFF.